A single TCR beta chain is shown here with its context. In the original workflow: It was from reference gene primer amplification that nucleated cell counts were estimated. The repertoire was sequenced with immunoSEQ multiplex PCR; TCRdb's copy has only in-frame clones and lacks some. V, J and clone size derive from that table, while D and trimming were established from the DNA sequence. The repertoire holds 150,000 to 200,000 clones, around 76% seen once, with 8% to 9.5% in the top ten. The sample originates from a study of blood T cell repertoires in COVID-19. For the study at large: From the United States, Italy and Spain came samples of acute and convalescent COVID-19. Nucleic acid was either cDNA or gDNA, and it came from T cells, B-cell-depleted T cells, or PBMCs.

Sequenced input: peripheral blood. The source of this sequence is a woman between 70 and 85 years old with acute or convalescent COVID-19.

This CDR3 is CASSPIRDRVNTEAFF. For the CDR3, the DNA is TGTGCCAGCAGTCCTATCCGGGACAGGGTGAACACTGAAGCTTTCTTT. The rearrangement uses TRBV2 and TRBJ1-1; 9 bases are shared with TRBD1. This CDR3 is 16 amino acids long. Germline CDR1 SNHLY, CDR2 FYNNEI. After removal of 5 bases from V and 0 bases from J, the junction contained 7 bases not matched to a gene.